These 18 T cell receptor beta chains came from one sample sequenced in a study of T cells after yellow fever vaccination (dated by TCRdb to the late 2010s). Preparation of the library involved 5' RACE. TCRdb names Illumina HiSeq 2500 as the instrument used. Using fastp at Q25 and MiXCR, TCRdb reprocessed the public reads and kept productive beta chains. Here each entry gathers all rows of one CDR3 protein and keeps the most common genes and DNA. In all, the sample holds about 300,000 distinct CDR3 sequences, and approximately 7% of those were seen once. The top ten constitute about 18% of the sample. This specimen's treatment or condition label, interpreted: live attenuated yellow fever vaccine strain. Material: PBMCs, obtained about 41 days after the first yellow fever vaccination. Source of these receptors: a man aged 18 to 35 who received the YFV17D yellow fever vaccine.

This clonotype was observed a handful of times. This chain joins TRBV20-1 and TRBJ2-1; 10 bases are shared with TRBD2. From germline, CDR1 is DFQATT and CDR2 SNEGSKA (reference sequence). V lost 5 bases to trimming and J lost 3 bases; unmatched junction nucleotides: 4. CDR3 length: 14 residues. CDR3 in amino acids: CSAVLAGNYNEQFF. Written as DNA, the CDR3 is TGCAGTGCTGTACTAGCGGGGAACTACAATGAGCAGTTCTTC.

This clonotype has a handful of counts. The rearrangement links TRBV6-5 to TRBJ1-6; D ambiguous. V lost 0 bases to trimming and J lost 4 bases, with 10 bases between them. CDR3 length: 16 amino acids. Germline V CDR1 and CDR2: MNHEY, SVGAGI. The CDR3 protein is CASSYSPMGYNSPLHF. DNA of the CDR3: TGTGCCAGCAGTTACTCACCAATGGGGTATAATTCACCCCTCCACTTT.

The chain joins TRBV6-5 to TRBJ1-6, with 7 bases matching TRBD1. The CDR3 runs to 16 residues. J was trimmed by 9 bases and V by 4 bases; bases with no gene match: 12. Germline CDR1 MNHEY, CDR2 SVGAGI. CDR3 in amino acids: CASSSNIDRAISPLHF. CDR3 nucleotides: TGTGCCAGCAGTTCCAATATTGACAGGGCTATTTCACCCCTCCACTTT.

This clonotype was seen only a few times. V is TRBV24-1 and J is TRBJ2-3, with D unclear. The germline V gene has CDR1 KGHDR and CDR2 SFDVKD. Trimming removed 2 bases at V and 6 bases at J, with 5 bases between. This CDR3 has 12 amino acids. The DNA of the CDR3 is TGTGCCACCAGTGATTATTCCGATACGCAGTATTTT. Translating gives CATSDYSDTQYF.

The V call is TRBV4-3, the J call TRBJ2-3; 15 bases fit TRBD2. CDR1 is LGHNA and CDR2 is YSLEER in the germline V gene. This CDR3 has 17 residues. V shed 1 base and J 8 bases; nucleotides not matched to a gene: 7. The CDR3 coding sequence is TGCGCCAGCAGCCAAGCCGGGACTAGCGGGGGGCAAGGTACGCAGTATTTT. It is translated as CASSQAGTSGGQGTQYF.

V usage is TRBV19 and J usage is TRBJ1-2, with 9 positions matching TRBD1. V gave up 3 bases and J gave up 1 base; unmatched junction bases: 9. The CDR3 has 17 amino acids. The germline CDR1 and CDR2 sequences are LNHDA and SQIVND (reference sequence). CDR3: CASSIASGTGLNYGYTF. DNA of the CDR3: TGTGCCAGTAGTATCGCCTCCGGGACAGGGCTTAACTATGGCTACACCTTC.

This clonotype was recorded a few times. The chain uses TRBV7-2 and TRBJ2-5, with unresolved D. The V gene's germline CDR1 is SGHTA and CDR2 FQGNSA. The CDR3 has 15 residues. Trimming shortened V by 2 bases and J by 5 bases, and 15 bases separated the two germline ends. The CDR3 protein is CASSLNFPVMETQYF. DNA for the CDR3: TGTGCCAGCAGCTTAAATTTTCCGGTGATGGAGACCCAGTACTTC.

This sequence joins TRBV2 and TRBJ1-6, with D unresolved. Germline CDR1 SNHLY, CDR2 FYNNEI. CDR3 length: 14 residues. The V and J ends lost 6 bases and 0 bases respectively, with 6 bases between them. The DNA of the CDR3 is TGTGCCAGCAGCGCGAGCTCCTATAATTCACCCCTCCACTTT. Amino acids: CASSASSYNSPLHF. Drawing the rest from reference TRBV2 and TRBJ1-6, the complete variable domain is EPEVTQTPSHQVTQMGQEVILRCVPISNHLYFYWYRQILGQKVEFLVSFYNNEISEKSEIFDDQFSVERPDGSNFTLKIRSTKLEDSAMYFCASSASSYNSPLHFGNGTRLTVT.

The sample holds a few counts of this clonotype. CDR3 coding DNA: TGCGCCAGCAGCTTGGCTCCGACGCTACTCCAAGAGACCCAGTACTTC. Amino acid sequence: CASSLAPTLLQETQYF. This chain joins TRBV5-1 and TRBJ2-5; no reliable D call. The germline V gene encodes CDR1 SGHRS and CDR2 YFSETQ. Trimming removed 0 bases from V and 1 base from J, with 13 bases in between. This CDR3 is built from 16 residues. The complete variable domain, with remaining parts taken from reference TRBV5-1 and TRBJ2-5, reads KAGVTQTPRYLIKTRGQQVTLSCSPISGHRSVSWYQQTPGQGLQFLFEYFSETQRNKGNFPGRFSGRQFSNSRSEMNVSTLELGDSALYLCASSLAPTLLQETQYFGPGTRLLVL.

In its sample, this clonotype was seen a few times. The chain carries TRBV30 and TRBJ1-2, with D unclear. Per the germline V gene, CDR1 is GTSNPN and CDR2 is SVGIG (reference sequence). Between the trimmed V and J ends, which lost 1 base and 3 bases, there was a span of 6 bases. The CDR3 is 12 residues long. The CDR3 sequence: CAWSAGHYGYTF. CDR3 coding DNA: TGTGCCTGGAGTGCGGGTCACTATGGCTACACCTTC.

To note about this clonotype: At one boundary the junction diverges from the germline segment, which might be a read error. This rearrangement joins TRBV6-2 or TRBV6-3 to TRBJ1-5; 8 bases are a match to TRBD1. Germline CDR1 reads MNHEY; CDR2 reads SVGEGT. This CDR3 comprises 15 residues. CDR3 sequence reads: CASRKGQGFNQPRHF. The CDR3 coding sequence is TGTGCCAGCAGAAAAGGACAGGGATTCAATCAGCCCCGGCATTTT.

This clonotype has only a few counts. The chain links TRBV6-2 or TRBV6-3 to TRBJ1-6; no definite D call. Trimming stripped 6 bases from V and 7 bases from J, with 7 bases between. The CDR3 runs to 12 residues. Germline V gives CDR1 MNHEY, CDR2 SVGEGT. The CDR3 DNA reads as TGTGCCAGCAGCGTAGGCAATTCACCCCTCCACTTT. Translating gives CASSVGNSPLHF.

In this sample, this clonotype turned up many times. The CDR3 region has the DNA TGTGCCAGCAGTGTCGAGACCCAGTACTTC. This codes for CASSVETQYF. The gene calls are TRBV2 and TRBJ2-5; D unclear. CDR1 is SNHLY, CDR2 FYNNEI, per germline. The length of the CDR3 is 10 residues. Deletions cut 4 bases from V and 5 bases from J, with 2 bases between.

This clonotype showed up just a few times. The rearrangement uses TRBV4-1 and TRBJ2-2, with a tentative D call TRBD2 (6 bases). The V end lost 1 base, the J end lost 9 bases, and 18 bases lay between the germline ends. The CDR3 is made up of 16 amino acids. Germline CDR1 MGHRA, CDR2 YSYEKL. CDR3 in amino acids: CASSQAEWGGDRELFF. The CDR3 DNA follows: TGCGCCAGCAGCCAAGCTGAGTGGGGAGGTGACCGGGAGCTGTTTTTT.

In its sample, this clonotype was seen a few times. J is TRBJ2-7 and V is TRBV6-5, with 8 bases matching TRBD1. Germline lookup yields CDR1 MNHEY and CDR2 SVGAGI. The J segment lost 4 bases and the V segment lost 2 bases, leaving 4 bases of the junction unmatched. This CDR3 has 14 amino acids. CDR3 amino acids: CASSYRDRFYEQYF. Written as DNA, the CDR3 is TGTGCCAGCAGTTACAGGGACAGGTTTTACGAGCAGTACTTC.

This clonotype was counted a few times. The chain carries TRBV7-9 and TRBJ2-3; tentative D call: TRBD1 (5 bases). This CDR3 contains 12 residues. Trimming pared 3 bases from V and 5 bases from J, leaving 6 bases between. CDR1 and CDR2 (germline): SEHNR, FQNEAQ (reference sequence). CDR3 residues: CASSFTGDTQYF. The CDR3 DNA follows: TGTGCCAGCAGCTTTACAGGAGATACGCAGTATTTT.

In this sample, this clonotype turned up many times. The gene calls are TRBV7-2 and TRBJ2-2; D gene uncertain. This CDR3 comprises 12 residues. CDR1 is SGHTA and CDR2 is FQGNSA in the germline V gene. Trimming shortened V by 8 bases and J by 4 bases, and 8 bases separated the two germline ends. DNA of the CDR3: TGTGCCAGCGGCCCCTCCACCGGGGAGCTGTTTTTT. As protein: CASGPSTGELFF.

The J gene is TRBJ2-1, the V gene TRBV3-1; 11 nucleotides line up with TRBD1. Trimming at V came to 3 bases and at J to 7 bases, leaving 5 bases not matched to a gene. This CDR3 contains 15 residues. Germline CDR1 and CDR2: LGHDT and YNNKEL (reference sequence). The CDR3 reads CASSHRGTGGNEQFF. The CDR3 DNA sequence: TGTGCCAGCAGCCACCGCGGGACAGGGGGGAATGAGCAGTTCTTC.